This T cell receptor beta chain was identified during a study of T-cell reconstitution after alpha-beta-depleted transplantation in children (dated by TCRdb to the mid-2010s). Describing the broader study: Using TCR repertoire profiling, the study followed T-cell immune reconstitution in a quantitative way in children after TCRalphabeta/CD19-depleted allogeneic hematopoietic cell transplantation. On the study overall, not on this receptor specifically: In some patients, high TCRbeta diversity at day 60 was attributed to recipient T cells and intrathymic progenitors that had survived conditioning. Over subsequent months, a decline in hyperexpanded clone frequencies was noted, and after one year, T-cell counts and TCRbeta diversity were mostly ascribed to newly produced T cells. Apparently early alphabetaT-cell count recovery about two months after transplant reportedly relied on only several hundred rapidly expanded clones derived from non-depleted graft cells.

The treatment or condition label, as the study defines it: allogeneic hematopoietic cell transplantation with graft depleted of TCRalphabeta T cells and CD19 B cells. The transplant recipients were children given TCRalphabeta/CD19-depleted allogeneic hematopoietic cell grafts. Counted from cysteine to phenylalanine, this CDR3 has 15 amino acids. Solely the CDR3 DNA is kept, with 45 bases framed from the first base. V and J are truncated by 3 bases and 0 bases respectively, leaving an intervening sequence of 10 bases. This clonotype came up many times. What this receptor recognizes is not known. Per-base qualities were not stored, and no clone one base away is much larger. The protocol used for the library was PCR. The instrument given in TCRdb is Illumina HiSeq 2500. TCR library preparation used molecular barcoding, with unique molecular identifiers applied to normalize quantification of the TCRbeta repertoire. TCRdb applied fastp at Q25 and MiXCR to the public reads, then kept only in-frame beta chains. Identical CDR3 proteins give one entry, which carries the most common genes and DNA. This sample lists about 160,000 distinct CDR3 sequences; around 10% were detected once. The ten largest clones add up to under 15% of the sample.

The rearrangement combines TRBV12-3 or TRBV12-4 with TRBJ2-3; the D gene remains uncertain. The sequenced sample was PBMCs, obtained before TCRalphabeta/CD19-depleted stem cell transplant. The receptor comes from a boy between 2 and 10 years old with acute myeloid leukemia, due to receive a stem cell transplant. At the DNA level, the sequence is TGTGCCAGCAGTTTTTTCGCCACTAGCACAGATACGCAGTATTTT. This codes for CASSFFATSTDTQYF.